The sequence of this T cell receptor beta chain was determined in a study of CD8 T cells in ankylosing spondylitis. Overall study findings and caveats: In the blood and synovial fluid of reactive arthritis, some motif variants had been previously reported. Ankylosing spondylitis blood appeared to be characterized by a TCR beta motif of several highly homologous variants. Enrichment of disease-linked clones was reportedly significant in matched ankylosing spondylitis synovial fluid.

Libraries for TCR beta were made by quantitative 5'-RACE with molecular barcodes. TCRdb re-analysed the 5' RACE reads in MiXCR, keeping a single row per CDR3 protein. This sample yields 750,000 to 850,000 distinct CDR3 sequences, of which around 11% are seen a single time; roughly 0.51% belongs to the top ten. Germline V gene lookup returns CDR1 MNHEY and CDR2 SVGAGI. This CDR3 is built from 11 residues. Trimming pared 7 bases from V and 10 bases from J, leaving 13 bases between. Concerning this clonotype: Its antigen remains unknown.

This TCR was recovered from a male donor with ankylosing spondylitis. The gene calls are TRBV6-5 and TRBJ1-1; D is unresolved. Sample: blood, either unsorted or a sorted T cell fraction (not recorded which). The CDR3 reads CASKPRPGAFF. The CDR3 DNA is TGTGCCAGCAAACCGAGACCCGGAGCTTTCTTT.